This TCR beta chain was documented in a study of blood T cells in healthy people across ages (dated by TCRdb to about 2015). Context from the whole study: In model experiments, template switching captured about one uniquely barcoded TCR beta cDNA molecule for every two T cells. Using deep sequencing normalized with unique cDNA molecular identifiers, the study measured how TCR beta repertoire diversity changes with age. Four age groups were formed from the donors: young (average about 15 years), middle-aged (approximately 41), aged (62) and long-lived (around 80). Using the same blood draw, the study looked at two additional independent replicas of 1 million unique cDNA reads for two donors, one aged 18 to 30 and the other aged 80 or older.

The donors were 40 or so Caucasian individuals from Russia, aged roughly 6 to 100 years, who were systemically healthy. Approximately 9.7 milliliters of peripheral blood were drawn from each donor into EDTA-treated Vacutainer tubes. Ficoll-Paque density-gradient centrifugation was used to isolate PBMCs, with at least 7 million per sample. Total RNA, at least 6 micrograms per sample, was extracted from PBMCs with Trizol reagent. For every donor, an aliquot of PBMCs went through flow cytometry to measure the percentages of naive CD45RAhigh/CD27high T cells. The junction carries 16 bases between V and J, which are trimmed by 5 bases and 8 bases respectively. The CDR3 numbers 15 residues from cysteine through phenylalanine. Of the read, only the CDR3 DNA is kept; its 45 bases are in frame from base 1. In the germline V gene, CDR1 corresponds to SGHAT and CDR2 to FQNNGV. Broader findings and caveats from the paper: Total diversity estimates from one million sequenced T cells were considered lower bounds and underestimates. Compared with the aged group, the long-lived group had more naive CD4+ T cells, fewer expanded clones and increased TCR diversity, a pattern suggesting age selection. Conclusive comparison of naive and antigen-experienced compartments was prevented by the profiling of bulk unsorted PBMCs. There was a strong correlation between observed TCR beta diversity and the percentage of naive T cells measured by flow cytometry. Because the CMV infection status of the donors was unknown, age-related changes in expanded clonotypes may potentially have been confounded. Observed TCR beta diversity per million T cells fell roughly linearly with age, and a significant reduction was already apparent by age around 40.

The library was produced with 5' RACE. TCRdb records Illumina HiSeq 2500 as the sequencer. A second PCR of about 6 to 11 cycles was run with a J-beta primer mix and a sample-barcoded 5' primer. A template-switch 5' adaptor carrying 12 random nucleotides introduced a unique molecular identifier onto each TCR beta cDNA molecule. At least 3 million CDR3-containing paired-end reads were obtained from each sample. The Mint cDNA synthesis kit, primed by a TRBC-specific oligonucleotide, was used to synthesize first-strand cDNA from all RNA. After uracil-DNA glycosylase treatment, a first 18-cycle PCR used universal primers M1SS and BC2_uni_R on all cDNA. Turning to the authors' computational methods: For normalization, 1 million high-quality reads, each with a distinct molecular identifier, were randomly selected from each sample. Instead of being binned into consensus sequences, reads that shared molecular identifiers were thrown out. MiTCR, run with a Q25 quality threshold and the strictest error-elimination algorithm, handled CDR3 identification, clonotype clustering and error correction. A nonparametric unseen species model with Euler transformation was used to estimate a lower bound on total TCR beta diversity. TCRdb took the public reads, trimmed them with fastp at Q25, ran MiXCR for clone calling and kept in-frame beta chains. CDR3 protein duplicates are merged, each entry listing the most common genes and DNA. The V and J calls come from TCRdb's annotation, not from the publication. The sample yields 450,000 to 600,000 distinct CDR3 sequences; about 27% were counted once. The top ten clones comprise 3% to 4% of the sample.

This clonotype was counted between two and nine times. What antigen it recognizes has not been identified. No base qualities exist here, and no much larger clone lies one base off it. This same sample was also taken into another study, of T cells of mothers and their children. The second study, in turn, reports: Nine systemically healthy Caucasian individuals served as donors, namely three mothers together with their six children. cDNA synthesis consumed the entire amount of extracted RNA, loaded at roughly 1.5 ug RNA in each 15 ul reaction. In the second PCR, sample barcodes and 2-4 random nucleotides were introduced via the M1S primer. Over 8.5 million TCR beta CDR3 reads were obtained for each mother, and millions of reads were obtained for each child. In both related and unrelated pairs, thymic selection shapes the output of TCR recombination in a similar way, with inherited differences having only a minor effect. Normalized repertoire overlap was always slightly but never significantly higher in related than unrelated mother-child pairs. No persistent microchimeric T cell clones were detected, at a sensitivity of 80 to 100 clones per million clonotypes. To look for features that set related mother-child pairs apart from unrelated individuals, the researchers ran deep NGS to compare the TCR beta repertoires of mothers and children. On average, the children were approximately 11 +/- 4 years old, while the mothers were approximately 40 +/- 4 years old. After adapter ligation was performed with NEBNext reagents, the libraries were sequenced on an Illumina HiSeq 2000 with 100+100 nt paired-end reads. To avoid cross-contamination, the mother libraries and the child libraries were prepared a month apart and sequenced in separate runs. For each donor, between about 500,000 and 2,000,000 distinct TCR beta clonotypes were identified. Naive TCR beta clonotypes were estimated from low-frequency clonotypes matched to each donor's FACS-determined naive share, without sorting.

This receptor chain uses TRBV11-2 and TRBJ1-6; D gene: possibly TRBD1, on 5 matching bases. What was sequenced was blood. This TCR derives from a boy younger than 10 in good health. The CDR3 loop reads CASSVYGGYDSPLHF. In nucleotides, the sequence is TGTGCCAGCAGCGTTTACGGGGGGTACGATTCACCCCTCCACTTT. Reference TRBV11-2 and TRBJ1-6 proteins supply the regions before and after the CDR3; the full variable domain is: EAGVAQSPRYKIIEKRQSVAFWCNPISGHATLYWYQQILGQGPKLLIQFQNNGVVDDSQLPKDRFSAERLKGVDSTLKIQPAKLEDSAVYLCASSVYGGYDSPLHFGNGTRLTVT.